The rows below give T cell receptor beta chains drawn from one sample of a study of blood T cell repertoires in COVID-19. TCRdb's copy holds only in-frame clones and misses some; the assay was immunoSEQ multiplex PCR. The table lists 110,000 to 150,000 clones, about 90% of them singletons. Sequenced material: peripheral blood. The origin of the receptors is a woman aged 60 to 75 with acute or convalescent COVID-19. Each CDR3 is given with its conserved first and last residue. The D gene is left open where the match is weak. Clone size, where shown, is once, few, many, or a class for clones that have expanded.

>TRBJ2-5|NA|TRBV7-2|TRBD2
CASSPPRLAGQETQYF
TGTGCCAGCAGCCCGCCGAGACTAGCGGGCCAAGAGACCCAGTACTTC
>TRBJ1-1|NA|TRBV7-9|NA
CASSSSATGSFF
TGTGCCAGCAGCTCAAGCGCGACGGGGTCTTTCTTT
>TRBJ2-5|NA|TRBV25-1|NA
CACAIQETQYF
TGTGCCTGTGCGATCCAAGAGACCCAGTACTTC
>TRBJ2-7|NA|TRBV6-5|NA
CASRYPGYWEQYF
TGTGCCAGCAGGTACCCGGGTTACTGGGAGCAGTACTTC
>TRBJ2-3|NA|TRBV6-2/TRBV6-3|NA
CASSTNEQAPDTQYF
TGTGCCAGCAGTACGAATGAACAGGCCCCAGATACGCAGTATTTT
>TRBJ1-4|NA|TRBV28|TRBD1
CASSFVTGDFTNEKLFF
TGTGCCAGCAGTTTTGTGACAGGGGACTTCACTAATGAAAAACTGTTTTTT
>TRBJ1-5|NA|TRBV21-1|NA
CASIQTYGNQPQHF
TGTGCCAGCATCCAAACGTACGGGAATCAGCCCCAGCATTTT
>TRBJ2-7|NA|TRBV20-1|NA
CSAPTPVEQYF
TGCAGTGCTCCTACCCCGGTAGAGCAGTACTTC
>TRBJ1-5|NA|TRBV7-2|TRBD1
CASSPGTALAKAQHF
TGTGCCAGCAGCCCGGGGACAGCTTTAGCGAAGGCCCAGCATTTT
>TRBJ1-1|NA|TRBV11-3|NA
CASSLLRDTEAFF
TGTGCCAGCAGCTTATTGAGAGATACTGAAGCTTTCTTT
>TRBJ2-5|once|TRBV5-4|NA
CASSLARDQETQYF
TGTGCCAGCAGCTTGGCCAGGGACCAAGAGACCCAGTACTTC
>TRBJ2-1|once|TRBV9|NA
CASSVQTSGYNEQFF
TGTGCCAGCAGCGTCCAAACCTCGGGTTACAATGAGCAGTTCTTC
>TRBJ2-7|NA|TRBV27|NA
CASSLKGPGAYEQYF
TGTGCCAGCAGTCTTAAGGGGCCGGGAGCGTACGAGCAGTACTTC
>TRBJ1-2|NA|TRBV28|TRBD1
CASSSPGQSNYGYTF
TGTGCCAGCAGCTCTCCGGGACAGAGTAACTATGGCTACACCTTC
>TRBJ1-6|NA|TRBV7-2|TRBD1
CASSSQGALNSPLHF
TGTGCCAGCAGTTCGCAGGGGGCGCTTAATTCACCCCTCCACTTT
>TRBJ2-2|NA|TRBV18|TRBD1
CASSPRGTYGTGATGELFF
TGTGCCAGCTCACCAAGGGGGACTTACGGGACAGGGGCCACCGGGGAGCTGTTTTTT
>TRBJ1-5|once|TRBV19|TRBD1
CASSIIGTGNQPQHF
TGTGCCAGTAGTATAATTGGGACAGGGAATCAGCCCCAGCATTTT
>TRBJ1-4|NA|TRBV5-5|NA
CASSLGSGWKKLFF
TGTGCCAGCAGCTTGGGGTCAGGGTGGAAAAAACTGTTTTTT
>TRBJ1-2|NA|TRBV9|NA
CASSVMEGVNYGYTF
TGTGCCAGCAGCGTAATGGAGGGAGTGAACTATGGCTACACCTTC
>TRBJ1-1|NA|TRBV7-3|TRBD1
CASSFTGTANTEAFF
TGTGCCAGCAGCTTCACCGGGACAGCGAACACTGAAGCTTTCTTT